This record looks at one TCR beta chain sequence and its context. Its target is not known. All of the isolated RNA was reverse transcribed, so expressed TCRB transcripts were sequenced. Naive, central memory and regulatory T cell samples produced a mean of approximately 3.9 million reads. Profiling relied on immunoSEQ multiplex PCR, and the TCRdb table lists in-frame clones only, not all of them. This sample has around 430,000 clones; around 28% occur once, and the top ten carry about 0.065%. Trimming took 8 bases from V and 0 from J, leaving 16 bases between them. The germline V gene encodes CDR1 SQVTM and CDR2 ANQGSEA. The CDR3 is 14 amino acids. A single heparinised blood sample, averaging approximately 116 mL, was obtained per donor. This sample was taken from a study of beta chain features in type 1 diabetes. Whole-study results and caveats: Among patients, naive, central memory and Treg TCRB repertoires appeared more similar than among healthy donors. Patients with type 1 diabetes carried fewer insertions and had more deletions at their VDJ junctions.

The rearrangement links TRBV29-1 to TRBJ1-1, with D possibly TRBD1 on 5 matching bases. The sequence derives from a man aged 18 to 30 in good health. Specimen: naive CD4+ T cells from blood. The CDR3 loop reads CSSDNRGVNTEAFF. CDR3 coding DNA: TGCAGCAGTGACAACCGGGGCGTGAACACTGAAGCTTTCTTT. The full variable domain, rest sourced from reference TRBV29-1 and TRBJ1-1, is SAVISQKPSRDICQRGTSLTIQCQVDSQVTMMFWYRQQPGQSLTLIATANQGSEATYESGFVIDKFPISRPNLTFSTLTVSNMSPEDSSIYLCSSDNRGVNTEAFFGQGTRLTVV.